One sample yielded the 19 T cell receptor beta chains listed below, sequenced in a study of a mutant IDH1 vaccine in newly diagnosed glioma. Time point: week 23, last vaccination. All doses held 300 ug of mutant IDH1 20-mer peptide, with topical imiquimod. For these TCRs, the target antigens are not known. TCRdb's table, derived via immunoSEQ multiplex PCR, lists solely in-frame clones and lacks some. In the table there are 38,000 or so clones, roughly 76% of which are singletons. The material was PBMCs, obtained from a glioma patient whose treatment included an IDH1 peptide vaccine. These receptors came from a man aged 40-50 years with glioma.

DNA for the CDR3: TGTGCCAGCAAGGGGGTGGACCACCCGAATCAGCCCCAGCATTTT. Translation: CASKGVDHPNQPQHF. The V call is TRBV6-6, the J call TRBJ1-5, with D possibly matching TRBD1 (6 bases). Germline CDR1 and CDR2: MNHNY and SVGAGI (reference sequence). V was cut by 7 bases and J by 4 bases, with 17 bases left in between. The CDR3 covers 15 residues.

V gene TRBV10-3 combines with J gene TRBJ1-2; 12 bases match TRBD1. This CDR3 spans 14 amino acids. The germline gives CDR1 ENHRY, CDR2 SYGVKD. V lost 7 bases, J lost 7 bases, and 7 bases stayed unmatched. The CDR3 sequence is CAITQGQGAGGYTF. The CDR3 nucleotides read TGTGCCATCACTCAGGGACAGGGGGCCGGTGGCTACACCTTC.

The chain is built from TRBV7-9 and TRBJ2-3, with a tentative D call TRBD1 (6 bases). The CDR3 extends over 16 amino acids. From germline, CDR1 is SEHNR and CDR2 FQNEAQ (reference sequence). Trimming left V 5 bases short and J 0 bases short, with 15 bases between. CDR3 region: CASSQLGTQSTDTQYF. The CDR3 DNA sequence: TGTGCCAGCAGCCAACTCGGGACACAAAGCACAGATACGCAGTATTTT.

The J gene is TRBJ1-6, the V gene TRBV6-5; no clear D. The length of the CDR3 is 16 residues. V lost 2 bases, J lost 2 bases, and 10 bases lay in between. Germline values: CDR1 MNHEY, CDR2 SVGAGI. The CDR3 loop is CASSYQLVPYNSPLHF. CDR3 in DNA: TGTGCCAGCAGTTACCAATTGGTGCCCTATAATTCACCCCTCCACTTT.

The chain employs TRBV19 and TRBJ1-2, with D maybe TRBD1 (5 bases). V gave up 6 bases and J gave up 1 base, with 9 bases separating them. Per germline, CDR1 LNHDA and CDR2 SQIVND (reference sequence). The CDR3 has 13 amino acids. The CDR3 bases are TGTGCCAGTAGCTCAGGGCTTAACTATGGCTACACCTTC. Translation: CASSSGLNYGYTF.

DNA of the CDR3: TGTGCCAGCACCTGGGGCAATTTGAACACTGAAGCTTTCTTT. Residues: CASTWGNLNTEAFF. V gene TRBV5-5 combines with J gene TRBJ1-1, with D perhaps matching TRBD1 (5 bases). V lost 6 bases, J lost 0 bases, and 12 bases lay in between. Germline V CDR1 and CDR2: SGHKS, YYEKEE (reference sequence). This CDR3 is 14 amino acids long.

The V gene is TRBV2, the J gene TRBJ1-1; no clear D. CDR1 and CDR2 from the germline V gene are SNHLY and FYNNEI. The CDR3 runs 14 residues. V lost 5 bases, J lost 4 bases, and 14 bases lay in between. This CDR3 is CASSNRAMGTEAFF. As DNA, the CDR3 is TGTGCCAGCAGTAACCGGGCCATGGGCACTGAAGCTTTCTTT. Drawing the rest from reference TRBV2 and TRBJ1-1, the complete variable domain is EPEVTQTPSHQVTQMGQEVILRCVPISNHLYFYWYRQILGQKVEFLVSFYNNEISEKSEIFDDQFSVERPDGSNFTLKIRSTKLEDSAMYFCASSNRAMGTEAFFGQGTRLTVV.

The V gene is TRBV4-3, the J gene TRBJ2-6; D ambiguous. The CDR3 is 17 residues long. Between the trimmed V and J ends, which lost 1 base and 0 bases, there was a span of 10 bases. Germline V gene lookup returns CDR1 LGHNA and CDR2 YSLEER. The CDR3, as DNA: TGCGCCAGCAGCCAAGCGGTCTTTAGCTCTGGGGCCAACGTCCTGACTTTC. This sequence encodes CASSQAVFSSGANVLTF.

Note on this clone: Other DNA sequences in this specimen translate into the identical CDR3. In DNA, the CDR3 is TGTGCCAGCATCCCCCCGGGGCTAGCGGGCTTCACAGATACGCAGTATTTT. Translation: CASIPPGLAGFTDTQYF. The gene calls are TRBV28 and TRBJ2-3, with 8 bases matching TRBD2. Germline loops: CDR1 MDHEN, CDR2 SYDVKM. The CDR3 has 17 residues. The V gene end was trimmed by 7 bases and the J gene end by 2 bases; junction bases not matched to a gene: 14.

The chain joins TRBV29-1 to TRBJ2-5, with 9 nucleotides matching TRBD2. CDR1 SQVTM and CDR2 ANQGSEA come from the germline V gene. V lost 6 bases and J lost 4; bases outside the gene matches: 9. The CDR3 has 14 residues. CDR3 DNA: TGCAGCGTGCCCCTGGCGGGGGGGAGAGAGACCCAGTACTTC. This gives the protein CSVPLAGGRETQYF.

The genes are TRBV5-1 and TRBJ1-2; TRBD1 aligns across 8 bases. With 0 bases clipped from V and 4 bases from J, the junction kept 14 bases outside the gene matches. Germline V gene sequence: CDR1 SGHRS, CDR2 YFSETQ. The CDR3 spans 18 residues. The CDR3 sequence: CASSLAEGQGTIGYGYTF. CDR3 nucleotide sequence: TGCGCCAGCAGCTTGGCCGAAGGACAGGGAACTATTGGCTATGGCTACACCTTC.

The chain uses TRBV14 and TRBJ1-6; D not resolved. The CDR3 sequence is 12 residues long. V lost 4 bases and J 5 bases, leaving 3 bases between the germline ends. Germline V gene lookup returns CDR1 SGHDN and CDR2 FVKESK. CDR3 DNA: TGTGCCAGCAGCCCGGATAATTCACCCCTCCACTTT. This translates into CASSPDNSPLHF.

The V gene is TRBV5-5, the J gene TRBJ2-2, with 9 bases matching TRBD2. The junction had 8 bases not matched to a gene; V was cut back by 5 bases and J by 6 bases. Germline CDR1 is SGHKS and CDR2 is YYEKEE (reference sequence). The CDR3 runs 15 residues. CDR3 region: CASRASGRSPGELFF. The CDR3 DNA sequence: TGTGCCAGCAGGGCGAGCGGGAGGAGCCCCGGGGAGCTGTTTTTT.

The genes are TRBV19 and TRBJ2-1; 8 bases align to TRBD1. The junction had 5 bases not matched to a gene; V was cut back by 0 bases and J by 7 bases. This CDR3 has 15 amino acids. Per the germline V gene, CDR1 is LNHDA and CDR2 is SQIVND (reference sequence). CDR3: CASSIDVHRGNEQFF. Written as DNA, the CDR3 is TGTGCCAGTAGTATAGATGTCCACAGGGGGAATGAGCAGTTCTTC.

This clone was picked up a small number of times. Different DNA sequences within this sample yield the same CDR3. This sequence joins TRBV6-1 and TRBJ2-5; 12 bases line up with TRBD2. Germline V gene data show CDR1 as MNHNS and CDR2 as SASEGT. The junction had 0 bases not matched to a gene; V was cut back by 2 bases and J by 2 bases. The CDR3 sequence is 15 residues long. CDR3 sequence reads: CASSELAGGQETQYF. For the CDR3, the DNA is TGTGCCAGCAGTGAACTAGCGGGGGGGCAAGAGACCCAGTACTTC.

The gene calls are TRBV5-5 and TRBJ1-5; possible D gene TRBD1, 6 bases. The CDR3 runs 15 residues. Trimming removed 1 base at V and 7 bases at J, with 15 bases between. CDR1 SGHKS and CDR2 YYEKEE come from the germline V gene (reference sequence). The CDR3 DNA follows: TGTGCCAGCAGCTTGTGGTCAGGGGTAGGGCAGCCCCAGCATTTT. Translating it yields CASSLWSGVGQPQHF.

The rearrangement joins TRBV7-2 to TRBJ1-1, with TRBD1 matching 7 bases. The germline gives CDR1 SGHTA, CDR2 FQGNSA. The CDR3 extends over 15 amino acids. Trimming removed 4 bases from V and 4 bases from J; junction bases left unmatched: 9. The CDR3 is CASSSAGGGSTEAFF. The DNA for the CDR3 is TGTGCCAGCAGCTCAGCAGGGGGAGGGAGCACTGAAGCTTTCTTT.

The V and J genes are TRBV19 and TRBJ2-5; D perhaps matches TRBD1 (6 bases). The CDR3 extends over 11 amino acids. Germline V gives CDR1 LNHDA, CDR2 SQIVND (reference sequence). CDR3 loop: CASRGQETQYF. The CDR3 coding sequence is TGTGCAAGCAGGGGTCAGGAGACCCAGTACTTC.

This sequence joins TRBV7-6 and TRBJ2-7; 11 bases fit TRBD2. The J segment lost 2 bases and the V segment lost 5 bases, leaving 2 bases of the junction unmatched. The germline CDR1 and CDR2 sequences are SGHVS and FNYEAQ. This CDR3 comprises 14 residues. CDR3 nucleotides: TGTGCCAGCAGCCTTAGCGGGGGGGCCTACGAGCAGTACTTC. The encoded protein is CASSLSGGAYEQYF.